Listed below are T cell receptor beta chains from one sample, sequenced in a study of blood T cell repertoires in COVID-19. Sequenced by immunoSEQ multiplex PCR; TCRdb stores in-frame clones only, minus some. The profile shows about 150,000 clones, around 79% of them singletons. Sequences were obtained from peripheral blood. The receptor set was obtained from an older woman with COVID-19, enrolled during active disease. The conserved cysteine and the conserved F or W are not part of the CDR3 here. Fields, in order: V gene, D gene, CDR3 protein. A D gene is named only where the DNA matches it firmly.

>TRBV5-6|.
ASSFMTDNGYT
>TRBV2|.
ASSGGGALGQY
>TRBV2|.
ASSESRSYNSPLH
>TRBV11-3|TRBD2
ASSDGLAGAQVEQF
>TRBV15|TRBD1
ATRTGNGDEQY
>TRBV27|.
ASSSSGYGEKLF
>TRBV5-6|TRBD2
ASSSILAGGQHEQF
>TRBV2|TRBD1
ASGGQLNTEAF
>TRBV7-2|TRBD1
ASSPRTGSSEQY
>TRBV11-2|.
ASSFGGASSYEQY
>TRBV7-2|TRBD1
ASSLPRGLDSPLH
>TRBV28|.
ASRHHLTKGENYGYT
>TRBV6-5|TRBD1
ASSYGQGRITF
>TRBV2|.
ASAGSGANVLT
>TRBV7-2|TRBD1
ASSPTGLDYGYT
>TRBV5-1|TRBD1
ASSSSGTEETQY
>TRBV29-1|TRBD2
SVGTSSETQY
>TRBV10-3|.
AISEQQNTGELF
>TRBV24-1|TRBD2
ATSDTGGRDEQF
>TRBV28|TRBD1
ASSGQVPH
>TRBV5-4|.
ASSLDSFNSPLH
>TRBV3-1/TRBV3-2|TRBD1
ASSQTPGQARGADTQY
>TRBV5-4|TRBD1
ASSLPGQPYT
>TRBV7-2|.
ASSLAGGVGANVLT
>TRBV10-3|.
AIAREGGAAGYT
>TRBV11-2|.
ASRSLKRYEQY
>TRBV9|TRBD1
ASSAWDRVDEAF
>TRBV3-1/TRBV3-2|.
ASSQGAVTNEKLF
>TRBV12-2|.
ASGPTGMVPQH
>TRBV4-1|TRBD1
ASSPTGGGIHSYGYT
>TRBV5-6|.
ASSLGQGRGYNSPLH
>TRBV28|TRBD1
ASRPGQYYEQY
>TRBV5-1|TRBD1
ASSLEGRRDRKETQY
>TRBV27|TRBD1
ASSRQGSNGELF
>TRBV6-4|.
ASSAEGGGEYGYT
>TRBV10-3|.
AISENGGLVETQY
>TRBV27|.
ASKPRGIPNHGYT
>TRBV12-3/TRBV12-4|.
ASSLRTDGEQF
>TRBV9|TRBD2
ASSTSPTSGYEQY
>TRBV7-9|.
ASSLGALTEAF
>TRBV5-1|.
ASSKDTYEQY